The entry below describes one TCR beta chain. The data belong to a study of blood T cell repertoires in COVID-19. The wider study: Samples came from the United States, Italy and Spain, spanning acute and convalescent COVID-19.

This CDR3 has 18 residues. Looked up from germline, CDR1 is SGHNT and CDR2 is YENEEA. Trimming at V came to 0 bases and at J to 0 bases, leaving 8 bases not matched to a gene. The table came from immunoSEQ multiplex PCR; TCRdb's copy has only in-frame clones and leaves some out. The sample has 200,000 or so clones; 85% to 90% are singletons. This sequence joins TRBV11-3 and TRBJ2-1, with 7 bases matching TRBD1. Material: peripheral blood. The clonotype comes from an older man with acute or convalescent COVID-19. CDR3 amino acids: CASSLDTGAVSSYNEQFF. CDR3 DNA: TGTGCCAGCAGCTTAGACACAGGGGCCGTCAGCTCCTACAATGAGCAGTTCTTC.